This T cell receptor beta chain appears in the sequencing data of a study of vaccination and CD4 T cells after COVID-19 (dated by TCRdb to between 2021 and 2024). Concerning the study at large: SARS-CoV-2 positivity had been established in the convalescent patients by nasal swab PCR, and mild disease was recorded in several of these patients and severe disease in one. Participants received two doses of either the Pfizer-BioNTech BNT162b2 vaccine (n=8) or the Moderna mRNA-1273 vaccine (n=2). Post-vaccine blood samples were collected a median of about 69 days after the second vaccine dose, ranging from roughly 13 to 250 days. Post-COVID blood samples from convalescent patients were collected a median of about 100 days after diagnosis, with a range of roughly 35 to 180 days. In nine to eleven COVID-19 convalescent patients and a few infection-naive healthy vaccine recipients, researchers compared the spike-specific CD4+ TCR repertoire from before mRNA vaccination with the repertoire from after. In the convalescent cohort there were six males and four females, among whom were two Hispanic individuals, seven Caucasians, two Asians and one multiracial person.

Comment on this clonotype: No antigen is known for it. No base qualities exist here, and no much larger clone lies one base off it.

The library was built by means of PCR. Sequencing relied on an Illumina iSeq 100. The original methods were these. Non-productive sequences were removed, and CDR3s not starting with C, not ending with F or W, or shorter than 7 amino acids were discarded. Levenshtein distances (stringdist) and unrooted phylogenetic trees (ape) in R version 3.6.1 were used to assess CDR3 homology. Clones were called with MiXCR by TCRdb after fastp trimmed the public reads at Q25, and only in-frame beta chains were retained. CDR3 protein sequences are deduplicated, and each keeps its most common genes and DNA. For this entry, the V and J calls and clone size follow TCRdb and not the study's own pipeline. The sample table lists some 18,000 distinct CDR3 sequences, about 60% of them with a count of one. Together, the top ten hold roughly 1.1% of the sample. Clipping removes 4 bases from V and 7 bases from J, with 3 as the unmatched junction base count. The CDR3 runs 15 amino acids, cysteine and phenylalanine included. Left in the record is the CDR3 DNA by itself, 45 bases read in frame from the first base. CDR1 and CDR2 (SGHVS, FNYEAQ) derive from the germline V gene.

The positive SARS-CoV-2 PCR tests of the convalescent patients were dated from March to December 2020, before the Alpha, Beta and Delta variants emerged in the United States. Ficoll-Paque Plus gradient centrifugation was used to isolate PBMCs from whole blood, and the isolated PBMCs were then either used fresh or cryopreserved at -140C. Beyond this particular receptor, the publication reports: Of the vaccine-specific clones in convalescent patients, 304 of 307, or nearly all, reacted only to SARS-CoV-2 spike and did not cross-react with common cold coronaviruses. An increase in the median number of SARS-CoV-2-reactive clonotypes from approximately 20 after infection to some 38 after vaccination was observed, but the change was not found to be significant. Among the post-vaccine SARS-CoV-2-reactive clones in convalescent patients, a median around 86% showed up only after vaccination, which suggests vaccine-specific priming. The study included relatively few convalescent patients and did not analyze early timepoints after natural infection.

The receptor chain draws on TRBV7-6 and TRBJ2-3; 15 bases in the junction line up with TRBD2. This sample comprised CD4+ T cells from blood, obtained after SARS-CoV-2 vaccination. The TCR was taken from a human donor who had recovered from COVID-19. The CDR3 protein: CASSSGLAGGNTQYF. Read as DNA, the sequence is TGTGCCAGCAGCTCAGGACTAGCGGGAGGGAATACGCAGTATTTT.